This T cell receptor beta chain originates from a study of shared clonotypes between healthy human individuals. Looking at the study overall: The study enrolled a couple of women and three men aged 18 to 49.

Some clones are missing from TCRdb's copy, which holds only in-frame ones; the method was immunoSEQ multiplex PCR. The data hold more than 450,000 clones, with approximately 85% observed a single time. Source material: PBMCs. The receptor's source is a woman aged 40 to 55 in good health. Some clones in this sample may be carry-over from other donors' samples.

The CDR3 bases are TGTGCCAGCAGTTTGACTGGACCACTCTACGAGCAGTACTTC. Translating it yields CASSLTGPLYEQYF. The J gene is TRBJ2-7, the V gene TRBV2; D uncertain. CDR1 SNHLY and CDR2 FYNNEI come from the germline V gene. The CDR3 runs 14 residues. The V end lost 5 bases, the J end lost 3 bases, and 14 bases lay between the germline ends.